One and the same sample provided the 9 T cell receptor beta chains below, sequenced in a study of technical replicates of blood from several donors. Profiling relied on immunoSEQ multiplex PCR, and the TCRdb table lists in-frame clones only, not all of them. The sample shows approximately 84,000 clones, about 98% of them seen only once. Sequenced sample: T cells isolated from PBMCs. The receptor source for this set is a human donor in good health.

This sequence joins TRBV5-1 and TRBJ2-5; 7 bases match TRBD1. The junction had 7 bases not matched to a gene; V was cut back by 4 bases and J by 1 base. The CDR3 loop spans 15 amino acids. CDR1 and CDR2 (germline): SGHRS, YFSETQ. The CDR3 loop is CASSPSTGVQETQYF. CDR3 sequence (DNA): TGCGCCAGCAGCCCGTCTACAGGGGTCCAAGAGACCCAGTACTTC. The variable domain in full, completed from reference TRBV5-1 and TRBJ2-5, reads KAGVTQTPRYLIKTRGQQVTLSCSPISGHRSVSWYQQTPGQGLQFLFEYFSETQRNKGNFPGRFSGRQFSNSRSEMNVSTLELGDSALYLCASSPSTGVQETQYFGPGTRLLVL.

V is TRBV6-6 and J is TRBJ1-2, with D uncertain. The CDR3 length is 14 residues. The V end lost 4 bases, the J end lost 4 bases, and 13 bases lay between the germline ends. Looked up from germline, CDR1 is MNHNY and CDR2 is SVGAGI (reference sequence). This CDR3 is CASSSPPAGYGYTF. CDR3 nucleotide sequence: TGTGCCAGCAGTTCCCCTCCGGCAGGCTATGGCTACACCTTC.

The rearrangement joins TRBV7-9 to TRBJ2-1; 13 nucleotides agree with TRBD2. The CDR3 runs 15 residues. The germline CDR1 and CDR2 sequences are SEHNR and FQNEAQ (reference sequence). J was trimmed by 6 bases and V by 5 bases; bases with no gene match: 4. CDR3 sequence: CASSLGLAGRNEQFF. The DNA of the CDR3 is TGTGCCAGCAGCCTGGGACTAGCGGGACGCAATGAGCAGTTCTTC.

This chain joins TRBV6-1 and TRBJ2-5, with D unclear. The CDR3 has 10 residues. The V gene lost 9 bases and the J gene lost 3 bases, with 5 bases spanning the gap. Germline-derived CDR1 and CDR2 are MNHNS and SASEGT. This chain's CDR3 is CASREETQYF. In nucleotides, the CDR3 is TGTGCCAGTAGAGAAGAGACCCAGTACTTC.

V gene TRBV9 combines with J gene TRBJ1-1, with 8 bases matching TRBD1. CDR3 length: 13 residues. Per germline, CDR1 SGDLS and CDR2 YYNGEE. V was pared by 5 bases and J by 7 bases, with 7 bases of the junction left unmatched. The CDR3 DNA reads as TGTGCCAGCAGTCGACAGGGGCGTGATGAAGCTTTCTTT. Protein sequence: CASSRQGRDEAFF.

This chain links TRBV6-1 with TRBJ1-5, with D hard to call. CDR3 length equals 11 residues. Looked up from germline, CDR1 is MNHNS and CDR2 is SASEGT. V lost 5 bases and J 7 bases, leaving 6 bases between the germline ends. The CDR3 spells CASSSTQPQHF. CDR3 DNA: TGTGCCAGCAGTTCTACGCAGCCCCAGCATTTT.

The rearrangement uses TRBV5-4 and TRBJ1-5; TRBD1 is a possible D gene (6 bases). The germline V gene has CDR1 SGHNT and CDR2 YYREEE (reference sequence). With 3 bases removed from V and 9 bases from J, the gap between germline ends came to 25 bases. The CDR3 loop spans 17 amino acids. In DNA form, the CDR3 reads TGTGCCAGCAGCTCCCACGGAAACAGGGCCGAAGTTCTGCCCCAGCATTTT. It translates to CASSSHGNRAEVLPQHF. Variable domain in full (rest from reference TRBV5-4 and TRBJ1-5): ETGVTQSPTHLIKTRGQQVTLRCSSQSGHNTVSWYQQALGQGPQFIFQYYREEENGRGNFPPRFSGLQFPNYSSELNVNALELDDSALYLCASSSHGNRAEVLPQHFGDGTRLSIL.

The rearrangement joins TRBV14 to TRBJ1-1; D gene uncertain. V shed 0 bases and J shed 4 bases, with 6 bases lying between them. The CDR3 loop spans 13 amino acids. Germline CDR1 reads SGHDN; CDR2 reads FVKESK. The DNA for the CDR3 is TGTGCCAGCAGCCAAGATCTTCCCACTGAAGCTTTCTTT. Amino acid sequence: CASSQDLPTEAFF.

The chain combines TRBV5-4 with TRBJ2-2, with TRBD2 identical over 10 bases. Trimming removed 0 bases from V and 5 bases from J; junction bases left unmatched: 7. The CDR3 is 17 amino acids. CDR1 is SGHNT, CDR2 YYREEE, per germline (reference sequence). The CDR3 loop is CASSLASGSWGTGELFF. CDR3 nucleotide sequence: TGTGCCAGCAGCTTGGCTAGCGGGAGCTGGGGTACCGGGGAGCTGTTTTTT.